The 24 T cell receptor beta chains presented below share a single source sample, sequenced in a study of blood T cell repertoires in COVID-19. The data were produced by immunoSEQ multiplex PCR, yet TCRdb's version contains in-frame clones alone and is incomplete. There are 100,000 to 150,000 clones in the sample; around 70% occur only once, and 6% lies in the top ten. The specimen sequenced was peripheral blood. The source of these receptors is a man at least 80 years old with COVID-19, enrolled during active disease.

J is TRBJ1-3 and V is TRBV30, with 10 bases identical to TRBD1. The CDR3 consists of 17 residues. Germline V gene data show CDR1 as GTSNPN and CDR2 as SVGIG (reference sequence). V gave up 2 bases and J gave up 0 bases; unmatched junction bases: 7. The CDR3 region is CAWSTGTGAISGNTIYF. The DNA of the CDR3 is TGTGCCTGGAGTACCGGGACAGGGGCCATCTCTGGAAACACCATATATTTT.

This clone has only one observation. V usage is TRBV29-1 and J usage is TRBJ2-1; 7 positions agree with TRBD1. Germline V gene sequence: CDR1 SQVTM, CDR2 ANQGSEA. The V segment lost 6 bases and the J segment 0 bases; nucleotides outside the gene matches: 2. The CDR3 consists of 13 residues. The CDR3 bases are TGCAGCGTCCGGGACAGCTCCTACAATGAGCAGTTCTTC. It is translated as CSVRDSSYNEQFF.

The V and J genes are TRBV28 and TRBJ1-5, with 7 nucleotides matching TRBD1. The germline V gene encodes CDR1 MDHEN and CDR2 SYDVKM. The CDR3 is made up of 23 amino acids. Trimming took 2 bases from V and 4 from J; bases not matched to a gene: 29. The CDR3 protein is CASSLDSPLGQLSRWEINQPQHF. The CDR3 DNA is TGTGCCAGCAGTTTAGATTCCCCTCTGGGACAGCTGTCTAGGTGGGAAATAAATCAGCCCCAGCATTTT.

As for this clone: Because the CDR3's place on the DNA is in doubt, the DNA is left out and the CDR3 is given as listed by TCRdb. V usage is TRBV6-5 and J usage is TRBJ2-5; the listed D gene, TRBD1, was not tested against the DNA. A total of 14 residues make up the CDR3, ends included. CDR1 MNHEY and CDR2 SVGAGI come from the germline V gene. This CDR3 is CASSSSTGQETQYF.

The chain carries TRBV7-9 and TRBJ1-5, with no clear D. CDR3 size: 15 residues. The germline V gene has CDR1 SEHNR and CDR2 FQNEAQ (reference sequence). Between the trimmed V and J ends, which lost 4 bases and 2 bases, there was a span of 12 bases. This CDR3 reads CASSWGVGGNQPQHF. In DNA form, the CDR3 reads TGTGCCAGCAGCTGGGGAGTAGGTGGCAATCAGCCCCAGCATTTT.

The V call is TRBV6-4, the J call TRBJ2-1, with 11 bases that match TRBD2. The CDR3 loop spans 16 amino acids. V dropped 5 bases and J dropped 4; count of bases not matched to a gene: 7. Per germline, CDR1 MRHNA and CDR2 SNTAGT. CDR3 in amino acids: CASSPSGTSGYNEQFF. CDR3 nucleotide sequence: TGTGCCAGCAGTCCCTCCGGGACTAGCGGATACAATGAGCAGTTCTTC.

The chain uses TRBV7-8 and TRBJ2-4; TRBD2 matches at 8 bases. The CDR3 has 15 amino acids. CDR1 and CDR2 (germline): SGHVS, FQNEAQ. With V trimmed by 5 bases and J by 7 bases, 10 bases remained unmatched. The CDR3 DNA follows: TGTGCCAGCAGCCCCACCGGGACTAGACTGAACATTCAGTACTTC. Its protein is CASSPTGTRLNIQYF.

The chain recombines TRBV19 with TRBJ1-6, with D tentatively TRBD1 (6 bases). This CDR3 has 14 amino acids. Germline V CDR1 and CDR2: LNHDA, SQIVND (reference sequence). Deletions cut 3 bases from V and 5 bases from J, with 8 bases between. CDR3 sequence reads: CASSIGQNNSPLHF. The CDR3, as DNA: TGTGCCAGTAGTATCGGACAGAATAATTCACCCCTCCACTTT.

This clone was counted only a few times. The identical CDR3 is also encoded by other nucleotide sequences in the sample. J is TRBJ1-6 and V is TRBV6-5; D may be TRBD1 (5 bases). The germline V gene encodes CDR1 MNHEY and CDR2 SVGAGI. This CDR3 is 12 amino acids long. V shed 2 bases and J shed 9 bases, with 5 bases lying between them. CDR3 protein: CASSYRGSPLHF. CDR3 sequence (DNA): TGTGCCAGCAGTTACAGGGGTTCACCCCTCCACTTT.

V and J are TRBV11-3 and TRBJ2-6, with 7 bases fitting TRBD1. This CDR3 has 18 amino acids. From germline, CDR1 is SGHNT and CDR2 YENEEA. With 3 bases clipped from V and 0 bases from J, the junction kept 8 bases outside the gene matches. CDR3 DNA sequence: TGTGCCAGCAGCTTCGGGACAGCGATCTCCTCTGGGGCCAACGTCCTGACTTTC. Translation: CASSFGTAISSGANVLTF.

The chain employs TRBV2 and TRBJ1-4; tentatively, D is TRBD1 (5 bases). The CDR3 loop spans 12 amino acids. Germline CDR1 reads SNHLY; CDR2 reads FYNNEI. Trimming stripped 11 bases from V and 8 bases from J, with 15 bases between. The CDR3 is CASKQVSEKLFF. CDR3 nucleotide sequence: TGTGCCTCAAAACAGGTCTCGGAAAAACTGTTTTTT. Full variable domain (remainder filled in from reference TRBV2 and TRBJ1-4): EPEVTQTPSHQVTQMGQEVILRCVPISNHLYFYWYRQILGQKVEFLVSFYNNEISEKSEIFDDQFSVERPDGSNFTLKIRSTKLEDSAMYFCASKQVSEKLFFGSGTQLSVL.

The chain employs TRBV3-1 (or the pseudogene TRBV3-2) and TRBJ1-4; 7 bases are shared with TRBD1. V was clipped by 4 bases and J by 3 bases; unmatched bases: 5. The CDR3 sequence is 15 residues long. Per germline, CDR1 LGHDT and CDR2 YNNKEL (reference sequence). CDR3 nucleotide sequence: TGTGCCAGCAGCCGGGACAGATCGGCTAATGAAAAACTGTTTTTT. Translated: CASSRDRSANEKLFF.

The genes are TRBV6-1 and TRBJ2-7; weak D call: TRBD2 (5 bases). The germline V gene has CDR1 MNHNS and CDR2 SASEGT. V lost 1 base and J lost 4, with 11 bases in between. This CDR3 contains 14 residues. The CDR3: CASSEDGGGYEQYF. CDR3 nucleotide sequence: TGTGCCAGCAGTGAAGACGGAGGAGGATACGAGCAGTACTTC.

The V call is TRBV6-5, the J call TRBJ1-6; 8 nucleotides match TRBD1. The junction had 5 bases not matched to a gene; V was cut back by 6 bases and J by 4 bases. The CDR3 covers 15 residues. Germline assignment: CDR1 MNHEY and CDR2 SVGAGI. The CDR3 protein is CASREDRVYNSPLHF. The CDR3, as DNA: TGTGCCAGCAGAGAGGACAGGGTTTATAATTCACCCCTCCACTTT.

The chain combines TRBV24-1 with TRBJ2-1, with 8 bases fitting TRBD1. In germline, CDR1 is KGHDR, CDR2 SFDVKD. The CDR3 is made up of 17 amino acids. V shed 5 bases and J 3 bases; nucleotides not matched to a gene: 11. CDR3: CATSGFSGTGLYNEQFF. DNA of the CDR3: TGTGCCACCAGTGGTTTCTCCGGGACAGGACTCTACAATGAGCAGTTCTTC.

The chain links TRBV6-5 to TRBJ2-7; TRBD1 agrees at 10 bases. V gave up 5 bases and J gave up 5 bases; unmatched junction bases: 9. The CDR3 is 15 amino acids. The germline V gene has CDR1 MNHEY and CDR2 SVGAGI. The CDR3 DNA follows: TGTGCCAGCAGTACCCCGACAGGGGGCTACCACGAGCAGTACTTC. Residues: CASSTPTGGYHEQYF.

CDR3 DNA: TGTGCCAGCAGTCCCGGGACTAGCGGGAGAGGCGAGCAGTACTTC. Amino acids: CASSPGTSGRGEQYF. The rearrangement joins TRBV6-5 to TRBJ2-7; 14 positions agree with TRBD2. Germline CDR1 MNHEY, CDR2 SVGAGI. The CDR3 length is 15 residues. The junction had 6 bases not matched to a gene; V was cut back by 5 bases and J by 6 bases.

The chain carries TRBV5-4 and TRBJ2-7; 9 bases align to TRBD1. In germline, CDR1 is SGHNT, CDR2 YYREEE (reference sequence). CDR3 size: 16 residues. After removal of 0 bases from V and 5 bases from J, the junction contained 9 bases not matched to a gene. The CDR3 DNA reads as TGTGCCAGCAGCTTGGTTTCCGGGACAGGGTTTAACGAGCAGTACTTC. This translates into CASSLVSGTGFNEQYF.

The V call is TRBV28, the J call TRBJ2-1, with 8 bases fitting TRBD2. This CDR3 comprises 16 residues. In germline, CDR1 is MDHEN, CDR2 SYDVKM. J gave up 6 bases and V 4 bases, and 11 bases lay outside the gene matches. DNA for the CDR3: TGTGCCAGCAGTTCATCTTCAGCGGGAGCGCGCAATGAGCAGTTCTTC. Protein sequence: CASSSSSAGARNEQFF.

The gene calls are TRBV5-1 and TRBJ2-2; D possibly corresponds to TRBD1 (5 bases). This CDR3 contains 15 residues. CDR1 is SGHRS and CDR2 is YFSETQ in the germline V gene. V was cut by 3 bases and J by 1 base, with 10 bases left in between. For the CDR3, the DNA is TGCGCCAGCAGCTCTACAGGTTTGAACACCGGGGAGCTGTTTTTT. Its translation: CASSSTGLNTGELFF.

CDR3 in DNA: TGCGCCAGCAGCCCCGGGGAGGTCGGCAACGAGCAGTACTTC. Translated: CASSPGEVGNEQYF. The chain joins TRBV5-1 to TRBJ2-7, with D tentatively TRBD2 (6 bases). The length of the CDR3 is 14 residues. Trimming shortened V by 4 bases and J by 5 bases, and 16 bases separated the two germline ends. Germline V lookup: CDR1 SGHRS, CDR2 YFSETQ.

This clone was seen a few times. CDR3 DNA: TGCGCCAGCAGCCTCGTTACAGGGGGCAATTCACCCCTCCACTTT. Its protein is CASSLVTGGNSPLHF. This chain connects TRBV4-1 to TRBJ1-6; 9 nucleotides agree with TRBD1. Germline CDR1 is MGHRA and CDR2 is YSYEKL. V lost 4 bases and J lost 7; bases outside the gene matches: 5. The CDR3 runs to 15 residues.

J is TRBJ2-1 and V is TRBV4-1; D is unresolved. Trimming shortened V by 0 bases and J by 9 bases, and 15 bases separated the two germline ends. CDR1 MGHRA and CDR2 YSYEKL come from the germline V gene. The CDR3 is 15 residues long. This chain's CDR3 is CASSQDLAFRAEQFF. DNA of the CDR3: TGCGCCAGCAGCCAAGACCTCGCGTTCCGAGCTGAGCAGTTCTTC.

The V call is TRBV18, the J call TRBJ2-7, with D maybe TRBD2 (5 bases). V lost 4 bases to trimming and J lost 0 bases, with 16 bases between them. The CDR3 is 16 residues long. The germline V gene has CDR1 KGHSH and CDR2 LQKENI. CDR3 amino acids: CASSLETNYRSYEQYF. The CDR3 DNA sequence: TGTGCCAGCTCACTTGAGACTAACTATCGCTCCTACGAGCAGTACTTC. Filled out from reference TRBV18 and TRBJ2-7, the complete variable domain reads NAGVMQNPRHLVRRRGQEARLRCSPMKGHSHVYWYRQLPEEGLKFMVYLQKENIIDESGMPKERFSAEFPKEGPSILRIQQVVRGDSAAYFCASSLETNYRSYEQYFGPGTRLTVT.